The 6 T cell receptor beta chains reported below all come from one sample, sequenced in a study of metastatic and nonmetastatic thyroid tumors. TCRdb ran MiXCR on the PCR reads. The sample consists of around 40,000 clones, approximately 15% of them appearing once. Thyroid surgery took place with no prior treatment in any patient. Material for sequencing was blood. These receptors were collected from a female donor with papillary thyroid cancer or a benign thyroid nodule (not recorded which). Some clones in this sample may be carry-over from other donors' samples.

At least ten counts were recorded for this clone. This CDR3 is CASSSLMGLAYEQYF. CDR3 in DNA: TGTGCCAGCAGCTCCCTGATGGGACTTGCCTACGAGCAGTACTTC. The chain uses TRBV7-9 and TRBJ2-7; tentatively, D is TRBD2 (6 bases). Germline CDR1 and CDR2: SEHNR and FQNEAQ (reference sequence). This CDR3 has 15 amino acids. The germline V and J ends were trimmed by 4 bases and 2 bases, with 15 bases remaining between them.

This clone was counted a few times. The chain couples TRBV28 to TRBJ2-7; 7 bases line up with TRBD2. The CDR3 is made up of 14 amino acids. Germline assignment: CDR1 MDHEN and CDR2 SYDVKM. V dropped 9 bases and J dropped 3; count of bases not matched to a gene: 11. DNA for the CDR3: TGTGCCAGAAGGCGGAGGGAGGGACTCTACGAGCAGTACTTC. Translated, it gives CARRRREGLYEQYF.

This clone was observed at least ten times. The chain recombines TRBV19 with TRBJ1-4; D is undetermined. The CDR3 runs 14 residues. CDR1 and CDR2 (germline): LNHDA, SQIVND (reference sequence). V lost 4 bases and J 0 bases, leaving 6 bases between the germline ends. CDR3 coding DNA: TGTGCCAGTAGTAACTGGGCAACTAATGAAAAACTGTTTTTT. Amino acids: CASSNWATNEKLFF.

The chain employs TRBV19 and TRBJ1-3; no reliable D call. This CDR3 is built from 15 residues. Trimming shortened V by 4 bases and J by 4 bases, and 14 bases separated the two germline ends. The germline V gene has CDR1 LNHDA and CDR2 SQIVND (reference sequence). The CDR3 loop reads CASSTVVQWGNTIYF. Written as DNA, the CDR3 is TGTGCCAGTAGTACGGTTGTACAGTGGGGAAACACCATATATTTT.

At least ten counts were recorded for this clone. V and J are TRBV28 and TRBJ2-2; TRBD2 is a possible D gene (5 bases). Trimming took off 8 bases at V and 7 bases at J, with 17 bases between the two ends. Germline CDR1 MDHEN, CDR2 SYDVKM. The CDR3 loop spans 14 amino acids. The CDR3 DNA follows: TGTGCCAGCTTAACCCGGGAACACATCGGGGAGCTGTTTTTT. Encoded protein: CASLTREHIGELFF.

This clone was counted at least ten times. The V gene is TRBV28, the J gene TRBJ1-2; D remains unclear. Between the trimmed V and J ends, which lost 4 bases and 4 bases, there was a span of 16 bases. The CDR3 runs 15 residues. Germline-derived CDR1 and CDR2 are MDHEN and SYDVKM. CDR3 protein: CASSSPRQESYGYTF. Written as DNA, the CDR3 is TGTGCCAGCAGTTCCCCTAGGCAGGAGTCCTATGGCTACACCTTC.